A single sample is the source of the 10 T cell receptor beta chains below, sequenced in a study of human T cells and chemical hapten exposure. TCRdb reanalysed the RACE reads using MiXCR and keeps one entry per CDR3 protein. The table has more than 95,000 distinct CDR3 sequences, around 10% seen once; the top ten hold 1.3% to 1.5%. Regarding time point: patch test 1, 2 weeks after DPC sensitization. Treatment described: therapeutic diphenylcyclopropenone sensitization with weekly scalp DPC. Sequencing was performed on whole blood, taken in connection with sensitization to the hapten diphenylcyclopropenone (DPC). The receptors come from a woman aged 45 to 65 with alopecia areata. Some clones in this sample may be carry-over from other donors' samples.

This clonotype showed up many times. The V and J genes are TRBV11-2 and TRBJ1-1; D unclear. V gave up 1 base and J gave up 0 bases, with 3 bases separating them. The CDR3 has 13 residues. CDR1 is SGHAT and CDR2 is FQNNGV in the germline V gene. In nucleotides, the CDR3 is TGTGCCAGCAGCTTAGCCATGAACACTGAAGCTTTCTTT. It translates to CASSLAMNTEAFF.

The chain recombines TRBV7-2 with TRBJ2-3, with a weak D call TRBD2 (5 bases). Trimming cost V 6 bases and J 4 bases, with 17 bases left between them. The germline V gene has CDR1 SGHTA and CDR2 FQGNSA. The CDR3 contains 15 residues. The CDR3 loop is CASSLGNSVPDTQYF. CDR3 DNA: TGTGCCAGCAGTTTGGGCAATAGCGTCCCAGATACGCAGTATTTT. Full variable domain (remainder filled in from reference TRBV7-2 and TRBJ2-3): GAGVSQSPSNKVTEKGKDVELRCDPISGHTALYWYRQSLGQGLEFLIYFQGNSAPDKSGLPSDRFSAERTGGSVSTLTIQRTQQEDSAVYLCASSLGNSVPDTQYFGPGTRLTVL.

The V call is TRBV18, the J call TRBJ2-7, with 10 bases matching TRBD1. The V segment lost 4 bases and the J segment 4 bases; nucleotides outside the gene matches: 7. There are 15 residues in the CDR3. Looked up from germline, CDR1 is KGHSH and CDR2 is LQKENI. The CDR3 nucleotides read TGTGCCAGCTCACACAGGACAGGGGGTTCGTACGAGCAGTACTTC. Its protein product is CASSHRTGGSYEQYF.

The rearrangement links TRBV2 to TRBJ2-1, with D hard to call. The CDR3 loop spans 16 amino acids. Germline V gene lookup returns CDR1 SNHLY and CDR2 FYNNEI. Trimming stripped 5 bases from V and 5 bases from J, with 19 bases between. The CDR3: CASSPLIDIGDNEQFF. In DNA, the CDR3 is TGTGCCAGCAGTCCTCTGATAGATATAGGAGACAATGAGCAGTTCTTC. Full variable domain (missing parts from reference TRBV2 and TRBJ2-1): EPEVTQTPSHQVTQMGQEVILRCVPISNHLYFYWYRQILGQKVEFLVSFYNNEISEKSEIFDDQFSVERPDGSNFTLKIRSTKLEDSAMYFCASSPLIDIGDNEQFFGPGTRLTVL.

This clonotype occurred a few times. J is TRBJ1-4 and V is TRBV2; D unclear. V was trimmed by 6 bases and J by 5 bases, leaving 13 bases between them. The CDR3 length is 14 residues. CDR1 SNHLY and CDR2 FYNNEI come from the germline V gene. The CDR3 coding sequence is TGTGCCAGCAGCGTTAGAAGATTGAATGAAAAACTGTTTTTT. It translates to CASSVRRLNEKLFF.

The chain has TRBV20-1 and TRBJ1-6; 7 positions agree with TRBD1. CDR3 length: 16 amino acids. CDR1 and CDR2 (germline): DFQATT, SNEGSKA (reference sequence). V dropped 3 bases and J dropped 9; count of bases not matched to a gene: 14. The CDR3 nucleotides are TGCAGTGCTAGGAGGGCCCGACAGGGATGGGGTTCACCCCTCCACTTT. Amino acid sequence: CSARRARQGWGSPLHF.

This clonotype has more than one count but fewer than ten. The chain recombines TRBV6-5 with TRBJ1-1, with TRBD1 matching over 8 bases. V dropped 5 bases and J dropped 1; count of bases not matched to a gene: 6. The length of the CDR3 is 15 residues. Germline CDR1 and CDR2: MNHEY and SVGAGI. The DNA of the CDR3 is TGTGCCAGCAGTCCCCTTGGACAGGGGAACACTGAAGCTTTCTTT. Protein sequence: CASSPLGQGNTEAFF.

The chain joins TRBV5-1 to TRBJ1-1; no clear D gene. Looked up from germline, CDR1 is SGHRS and CDR2 is YFSETQ. V shed 5 bases and J shed 1 base, with 9 bases lying between them. This CDR3 is built from 13 residues. The CDR3, as DNA: TGCGCCAGCAGACGGATGGAGAACACTGAAGCTTTCTTT. It is translated as CASRRMENTEAFF.

This clonotype was observed at least ten times. The V and J genes are TRBV20-1 and TRBJ2-7; 8 bases are a match to TRBD1. The CDR3 sequence is 14 residues long. Germline lookup yields CDR1 DFQATT and CDR2 SNEGSKA (reference sequence). The V and J ends lost 4 bases and 2 bases, in that order; junction bases with no gene match: 7. The CDR3 sequence is CSANSGTGPYEQYF. For the CDR3, the DNA is TGCAGTGCTAATTCCGGGACAGGACCCTACGAGCAGTACTTC.

A few counts support this clonotype. This chain joins TRBV18 and TRBJ2-1; 9 nucleotides agree with TRBD1. Trimming took 5 bases from V and 3 from J; bases not matched to a gene: 5. Germline CDR1 KGHSH, CDR2 LQKENI. The CDR3 sequence is 15 residues long. The CDR3 DNA sequence: TGTGCCAGCTCAACTTCGACAGGGGGCTACAATGAGCAGTTCTTC. As protein: CASSTSTGGYNEQFF.